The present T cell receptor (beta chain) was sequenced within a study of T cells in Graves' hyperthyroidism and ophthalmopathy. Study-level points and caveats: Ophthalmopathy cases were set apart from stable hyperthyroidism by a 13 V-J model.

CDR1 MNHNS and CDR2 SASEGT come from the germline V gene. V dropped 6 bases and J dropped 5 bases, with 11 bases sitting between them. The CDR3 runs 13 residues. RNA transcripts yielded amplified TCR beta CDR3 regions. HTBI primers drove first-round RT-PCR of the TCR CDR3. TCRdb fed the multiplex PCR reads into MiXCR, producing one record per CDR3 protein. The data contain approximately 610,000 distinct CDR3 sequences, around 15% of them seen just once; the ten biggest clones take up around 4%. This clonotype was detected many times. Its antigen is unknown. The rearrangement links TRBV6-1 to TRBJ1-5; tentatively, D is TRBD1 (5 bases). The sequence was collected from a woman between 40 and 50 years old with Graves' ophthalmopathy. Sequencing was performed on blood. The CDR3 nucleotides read TGTGCCAGCAGGGGGGGGTCCGATCAGCCCCAGCATTTT. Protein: CASRGGSDQPQHF.